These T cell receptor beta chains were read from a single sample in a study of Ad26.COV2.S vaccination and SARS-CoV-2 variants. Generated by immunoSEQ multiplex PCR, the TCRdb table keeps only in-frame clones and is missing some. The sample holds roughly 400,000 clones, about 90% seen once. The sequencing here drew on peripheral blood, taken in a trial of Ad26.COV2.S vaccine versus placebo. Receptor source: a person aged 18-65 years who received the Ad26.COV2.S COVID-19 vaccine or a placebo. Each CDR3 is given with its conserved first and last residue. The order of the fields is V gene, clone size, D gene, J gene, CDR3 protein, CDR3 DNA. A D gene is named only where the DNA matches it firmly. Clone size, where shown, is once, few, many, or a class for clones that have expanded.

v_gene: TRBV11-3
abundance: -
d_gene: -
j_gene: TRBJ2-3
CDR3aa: CASSPGKSTDTQYF
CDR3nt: TGTGCCAGCAGCCCCGGAAAAAGCACAGATACGCAGTATTTT

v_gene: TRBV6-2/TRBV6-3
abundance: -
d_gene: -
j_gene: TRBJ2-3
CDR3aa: CASSYPGAADTQYF
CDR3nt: TGTGCCAGCAGTTACCCGGGGGCAGCAGATACGCAGTATTTT

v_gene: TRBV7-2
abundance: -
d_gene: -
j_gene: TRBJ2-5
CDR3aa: CASSSDGTPGETQYF
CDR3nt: TGTGCCAGCAGCTCAGACGGGACTCCTGGGGAGACCCAGTACTTC

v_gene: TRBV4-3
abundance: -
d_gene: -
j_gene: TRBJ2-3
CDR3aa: CASSQEIGSTDTQYF
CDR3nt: TGCGCCAGCAGCCAAGAAATCGGGAGCACAGATACGCAGTATTTT

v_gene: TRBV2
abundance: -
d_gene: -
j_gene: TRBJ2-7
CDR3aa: CASSDGKISYEQYF
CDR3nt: TGTGCCAGCAGTGACGGGAAAATCTCCTACGAGCAGTACTTC

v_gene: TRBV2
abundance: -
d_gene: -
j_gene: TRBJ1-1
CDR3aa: CASSVGARAGEAFF
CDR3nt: TGTGCCAGCAGTGTGGGGGCTCGGGCTGGGGAAGCTTTCTTT

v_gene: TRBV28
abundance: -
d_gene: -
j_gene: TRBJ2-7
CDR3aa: CASRQTASYEQYF
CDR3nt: TGTGCCAGCAGACAGACAGCCTCCTACGAGCAGTACTTC

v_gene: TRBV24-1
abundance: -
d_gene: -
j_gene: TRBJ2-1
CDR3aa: CATSGPSGESPYNEQFF
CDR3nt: TGTGCCACCAGTGGACCCTCGGGGGAATCTCCCTACAATGAGCAGTTCTTC

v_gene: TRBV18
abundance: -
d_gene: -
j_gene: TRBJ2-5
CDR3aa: CASSRAEETQYF
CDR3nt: TGTGCCAGCTCACGTGCAGAAGAGACCCAGTACTTC

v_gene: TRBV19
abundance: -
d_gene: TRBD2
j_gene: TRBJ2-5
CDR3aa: CASSITGLAGGRETQYF
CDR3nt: TGTGCCAGTAGTATAACGGGACTAGCGGGGGGAAGAGAGACCCAGTACTTC

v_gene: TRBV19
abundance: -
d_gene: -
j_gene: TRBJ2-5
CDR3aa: CATMGVGETQYF
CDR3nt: TGTGCCACCATGGGGGTCGGAGAGACCCAGTACTTC

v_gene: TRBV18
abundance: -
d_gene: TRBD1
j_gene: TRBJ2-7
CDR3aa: CASCIGTGAYEQYF
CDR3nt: TGTGCCAGCTGCATCGGGACAGGGGCCTACGAGCAGTACTTC

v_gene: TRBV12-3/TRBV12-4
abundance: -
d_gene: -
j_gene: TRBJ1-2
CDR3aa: CASSKGDDGYTF
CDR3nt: TGTGCCAGCAGTAAGGGGGATGATGGCTACACCTTC

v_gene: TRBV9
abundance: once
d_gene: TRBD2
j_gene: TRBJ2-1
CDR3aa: CASTLAGGPDEQFF
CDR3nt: TGTGCCAGCACCCTAGCGGGGGGGCCTGATGAGCAGTTCTTC

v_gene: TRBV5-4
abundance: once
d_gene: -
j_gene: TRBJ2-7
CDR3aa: CASSLLGPYEQYF
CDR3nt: TGTGCCAGCAGCTTGCTGGGGCCCTACGAGCAGTACTTC

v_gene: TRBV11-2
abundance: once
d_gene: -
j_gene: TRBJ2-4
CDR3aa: CASSLNVYKNIQYF
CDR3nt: TGTGCCAGCAGCTTAAACGTATACAAAAACATTCAGTACTTC

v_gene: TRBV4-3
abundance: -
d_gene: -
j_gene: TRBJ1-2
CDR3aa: CASSQAWGWDYGYTF
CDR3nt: TGCGCCAGCAGCCAAGCGTGGGGATGGGACTATGGCTACACCTTC

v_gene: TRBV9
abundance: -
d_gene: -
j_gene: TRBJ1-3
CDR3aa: CASSVEWEPGNTIYF
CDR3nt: TGTGCCAGCAGCGTAGAGTGGGAGCCAGGAAACACCATATATTTT

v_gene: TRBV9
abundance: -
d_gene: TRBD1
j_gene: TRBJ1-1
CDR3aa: CASSVRDSNTEAFF
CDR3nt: TGTGCCAGCAGCGTAAGGGACAGCAACACTGAAGCTTTCTTT

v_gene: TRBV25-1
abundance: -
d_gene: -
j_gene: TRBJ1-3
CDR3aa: CASSEALGPGTIYF
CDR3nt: TGTGCCAGCAGTGAAGCTCTGGGTCCGGGGACCATATATTTT

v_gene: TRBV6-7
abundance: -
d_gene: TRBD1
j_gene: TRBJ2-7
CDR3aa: CASSYPAGTGPYEQYF
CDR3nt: TGTGCCAGCAGTTACCCCGCCGGGACAGGACCCTACGAGCAGTACTTC

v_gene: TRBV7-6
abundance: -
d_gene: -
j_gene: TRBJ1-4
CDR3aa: CASSLGGQTNEKLFF
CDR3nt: TGTGCCAGCAGCTTAGGTGGACAGACAAATGAAAAACTGTTTTTT

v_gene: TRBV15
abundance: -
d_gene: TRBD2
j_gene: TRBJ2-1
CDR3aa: CATSRGLAGGYNEQFF
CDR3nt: TGTGCCACCAGCAGAGGGCTAGCGGGGGGTTACAATGAGCAGTTCTTC

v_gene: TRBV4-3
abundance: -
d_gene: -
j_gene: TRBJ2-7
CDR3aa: CASSQKVGGFYEQYF
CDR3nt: TGCGCCAGCAGCCAAAAGGTGGGTGGGTTCTACGAGCAGTACTTC

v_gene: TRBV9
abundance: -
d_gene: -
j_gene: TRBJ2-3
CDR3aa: CASSVDKSTSTDTQYF
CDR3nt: TGTGCCAGCAGCGTAGATAAGTCTACTAGCACAGATACGCAGTATTTT

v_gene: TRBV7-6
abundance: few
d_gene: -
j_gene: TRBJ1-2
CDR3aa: CASSLSLGATLYGYTF
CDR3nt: TGTGCCAGCAGCTTATCCTTAGGGGCTACGCTCTATGGCTACACCTTC

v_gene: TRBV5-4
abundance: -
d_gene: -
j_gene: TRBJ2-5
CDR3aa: CASSLDLRETQYF
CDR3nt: TGTGCCAGCAGCTTGGACTTACGGGAGACCCAGTACTTC

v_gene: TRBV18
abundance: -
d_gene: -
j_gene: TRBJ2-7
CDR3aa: CASSPRTEISEQYF
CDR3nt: TGTGCCAGCTCACCCAGGACAGAAATCTCCGAGCAGTACTTC

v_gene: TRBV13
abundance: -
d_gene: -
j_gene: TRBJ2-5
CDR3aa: CASSLPHPGETQYF
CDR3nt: TGTGCCAGCAGCTTACCCCACCCCGGAGAGACCCAGTACTTC

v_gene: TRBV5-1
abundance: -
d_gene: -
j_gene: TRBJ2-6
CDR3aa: CASSLDVSGANVLTF
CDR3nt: TGCGCCAGCAGCTTGGACGTATCTGGGGCCAACGTCCTGACTTTC

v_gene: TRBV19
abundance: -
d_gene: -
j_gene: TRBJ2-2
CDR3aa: CASSTTGSGELFF
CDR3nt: TGTGCCAGTAGTACTACAGGGAGCGGGGAGCTGTTTTTT

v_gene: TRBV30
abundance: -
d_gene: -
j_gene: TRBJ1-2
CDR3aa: CAWSSHGPTGYGYTF
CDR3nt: TGTGCCTGGAGTTCACACGGGCCTACTGGGTATGGCTACACCTTC

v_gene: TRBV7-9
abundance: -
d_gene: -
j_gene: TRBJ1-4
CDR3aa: CASSLGGSPGEKLFF
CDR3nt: TGTGCCAGCAGCTTGGGGGGCAGCCCTGGGGAAAAACTGTTTTTT

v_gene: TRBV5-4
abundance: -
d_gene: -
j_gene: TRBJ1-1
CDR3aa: CASSLVKNTEAFF
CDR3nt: TGTGCCAGCAGCTTGGTCAAGAACACTGAAGCTTTCTTT

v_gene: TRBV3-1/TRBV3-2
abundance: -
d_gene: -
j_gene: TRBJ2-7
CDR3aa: CASSQAYPYEQYF
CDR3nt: TGTGCCAGCAGCCAAGCCTATCCCTACGAGCAGTACTTC

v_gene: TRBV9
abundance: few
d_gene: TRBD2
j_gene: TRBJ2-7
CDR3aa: CASSAGTSGSYEQYF
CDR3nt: TGTGCCAGCAGCGCGGGGACTAGCGGGTCCTACGAGCAGTACTTC

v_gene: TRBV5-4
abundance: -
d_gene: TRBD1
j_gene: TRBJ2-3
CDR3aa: CASSWGQGDTDTQYF
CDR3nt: TGTGCCAGCAGCTGGGGACAGGGAGACACAGATACGCAGTATTTT